The 27 T cell receptor beta chains below were found in one sample sequenced in a study of cytomegalovirus exposure and HLA in healthy donors. PCR used 60 Vbeta primers and 13 Jbeta primers. Here immunoSEQ multiplex PCR was the method, and the copy in TCRdb shows in-frame clones only, minus some. The repertoire consists of under 200,000 clones, with around four fifths occurring once and the leading ten covering roughly 1.3%. Sequences were obtained from PBMCs. The receptor set was obtained from a woman between 50 and 59 years old in good health and CMV-seronegative.

The chain links TRBV28 to TRBJ2-3, with 9 nucleotides matching TRBD1. With V trimmed by 6 bases and J by 4 bases, 5 bases remained unmatched. The CDR3 consists of 14 residues. Per the germline V gene, CDR1 is MDHEN and CDR2 is SYDVKM. This chain's CDR3 is CASSSGTGPDTQYF. DNA of the CDR3: TGTGCCAGCAGCTCCGGGACAGGGCCAGATACGCAGTATTTT.

The chain joins TRBV9 to TRBJ2-5; D perhaps matches TRBD2 (6 bases). The germline V gene has CDR1 SGDLS and CDR2 YYNGEE. The CDR3 totals 15 residues. Trimming stripped 6 bases from V and 4 bases from J, with 19 bases between. The CDR3 loop reads CASNSEGLSSETQYF. DNA for the CDR3: TGTGCCAGCAACTCGGAGGGCCTATCTTCAGAGACCCAGTACTTC.

The chain joins TRBV6-1 to TRBJ1-2; tentatively, D is TRBD1 (6 bases). V lost 5 bases to trimming and J lost 2 bases, with 12 bases between them. The length of the CDR3 is 14 residues. The germline V gene has CDR1 MNHNS and CDR2 SASEGT. The CDR3 here is CASSRQGRNYGYTF. As DNA, the CDR3 is TGTGCCAGCAGTAGGCAGGGGCGCAACTATGGCTACACCTTC.

The rearrangement uses TRBV4-2 and TRBJ2-1, with D uncertain. CDR1 and CDR2 (germline): LGHNA, YNFKEQ. The V and J ends lost 2 bases and 10 bases respectively, with 15 bases between them. The CDR3 has 14 amino acids. Written as DNA, the CDR3 is TGTGCCAGCAGCCAATTGGTTCCAACAGCCGAGCAGTTCTTC. This sequence encodes CASSQLVPTAEQFF.

V usage is TRBV4-2 and J usage is TRBJ2-3, with D possibly TRBD2 on 6 matching bases. Per the germline V gene, CDR1 is LGHNA and CDR2 is YNFKEQ. The CDR3 runs to 18 residues. Trimming took off 1 base at V and 2 bases at J, with 19 bases between the two ends. This CDR3 reads CASSQGTIVGGITDTQYF. DNA for the CDR3: TGTGCCAGCAGCCAAGGCACCATAGTAGGCGGGATCACAGATACGCAGTATTTT.

The chain couples TRBV9 to TRBJ2-1; 9 nucleotides agree with TRBD2. V was clipped by 3 bases and J by 6 bases; unmatched bases: 7. CDR3 length equals 15 residues. CDR1 is SGDLS, CDR2 YYNGEE, per germline. As DNA, the CDR3 is TGTGCCAGCAGCGAGGCCGGGACTAGCTTCAATGAGCAGTTCTTC. It translates to CASSEAGTSFNEQFF.

The chain employs TRBV2 and TRBJ1-5, with 10 bases matching TRBD1. Germline CDR1 and CDR2: SNHLY and FYNNEI. J lost 7 bases, V lost 4 bases, and 7 bases had no gene match. CDR3 size: 15 residues. CDR3 protein: CASSVGGQGKQPQHF. CDR3 bases: TGTGCCAGCAGTGTAGGGGGACAGGGGAAACAGCCCCAGCATTTT.

This chain joins TRBV5-1 and TRBJ2-2, with 12 bases aligning to TRBD2. Unmatched junction bases numbered 8, after V lost 2 bases and J lost 3 bases. The germline V gene encodes CDR1 SGHRS and CDR2 YFSETQ. There are 18 residues in the CDR3. The CDR3 bases are TGCGCCAGCAGCTTAGGACTAGCGGGGCTACCTGACACCGGGGAGCTGTTTTTT. Protein: CASSLGLAGLPDTGELFF. The full variable domain, with the rest looked up from reference TRBV5-1 and TRBJ2-2, is KAGVTQTPRYLIKTRGQQVTLSCSPISGHRSVSWYQQTPGQGLQFLFEYFSETQRNKGNFPGRFSGRQFSNSRSEMNVSTLELGDSALYLCASSLGLAGLPDTGELFFGEGSRLTVL.

This chain uses TRBV4-1 with TRBJ1-2, with 9 bases lining up with TRBD1. The CDR3 spans 18 residues. V lost 1 base and J lost 0; bases outside the gene matches: 9. The germline gives CDR1 MGHRA, CDR2 YSYEKL. Here the CDR3 DNA reads TGCGCCAGCAGCCAAGGACAGGGGGTTCCGTTAGCTAACTATGGCTACACCTTC. It codes for CASSQGQGVPLANYGYTF.

The chain carries TRBV28 and TRBJ2-5; the D gene is possibly TRBD2 (5 bases). Trimming shortened V by 8 bases and J by 5 bases, and 15 bases separated the two germline ends. CDR3 length: 13 amino acids. In germline, CDR1 is MDHEN, CDR2 SYDVKM. CDR3 nucleotide sequence: TGTGCCAGCCAGAGGGATCGACGGGAGACCCAGTACTTC. Protein: CASQRDRRETQYF.

The chain carries TRBV5-4 and TRBJ2-2; 10 bases map to TRBD2. This CDR3 has 16 amino acids. Per the germline V gene, CDR1 is SGHNT and CDR2 is YYREEE (reference sequence). V gave up 6 bases and J gave up 4 bases; unmatched junction bases: 9. The CDR3 region is CASTQRGGRITGELFF. CDR3 nucleotide sequence: TGTGCCAGCACCCAGCGGGGGGGCCGAATCACCGGGGAGCTGTTTTTT.

This chain connects TRBV7-9 to TRBJ1-1; weak D call: TRBD1 (5 bases). The CDR3 covers 15 residues. Trimming cost V 3 bases and J 1 base, with 12 bases left between them. The germline CDR1 and CDR2 sequences are SEHNR and FQNEAQ (reference sequence). CDR3 sequence (DNA): TGTGCCAGCAGCTTGGGATGGGGGGAGAACACTGAAGCTTTCTTT. Protein product: CASSLGWGENTEAFF.

The chain employs TRBV29-1 and TRBJ2-5; tentative D call: TRBD1 (6 bases). Trimming cost V 7 bases and J 2 bases, with 11 bases left between them. Germline loops: CDR1 SQVTM, CDR2 ANQGSEA. This CDR3 comprises 12 residues. CDR3 in DNA: TGCAGCGCCCCGACAGGACAAGAGACCCAGTACTTC. It translates to CSAPTGQETQYF. The entire variable domain, with the rest obtained from reference TRBV29-1 and TRBJ2-5, is as follows: SAVISQKPSRDICQRGTSLTIQCQVDSQVTMMFWYRQQPGQSLTLIATANQGSEATYESGFVIDKFPISRPNLTFSTLTVSNMSPEDSSIYLCSAPTGQETQYFGPGTRLLVL.

The chain has TRBV5-6 and TRBJ1-4; no firm D call. CDR1 is SGHDT and CDR2 is YYEEEE in the germline V gene. The CDR3 contains 14 residues. The germline V and J ends were trimmed by 4 bases and 7 bases, with 14 bases remaining between them. CDR3 region: CASSLARVAEKLFF. CDR3 DNA: TGTGCCAGCAGCCTTGCCCGGGTGGCTGAAAAACTGTTTTTT.

V gene TRBV5-1 combines with J gene TRBJ2-1; tentatively, D is TRBD2 (7 bases). This CDR3 has 15 residues. Per germline, CDR1 SGHRS and CDR2 YFSETQ. The V end lost 2 bases, the J end lost 6 bases, and 15 bases lay between the germline ends. The CDR3 is CASSLMRGGSNEQFF. In DNA form, the CDR3 reads TGCGCCAGCAGCTTAATGCGCGGGGGCAGCAATGAGCAGTTCTTC.

This clone was recorded a few times. The genes are TRBV11-2 and TRBJ1-1; TRBD1 matches at 8 bases. V gave up 6 bases and J gave up 2 bases; unmatched junction bases: 11. This CDR3 contains 16 residues. The germline V gene encodes CDR1 SGHAT and CDR2 FQNNGV. CDR3 residues: CASRPGQGGLNTEAFF. Written as DNA, the CDR3 is TGTGCCAGCAGACCCGGACAGGGAGGATTAAACACTGAAGCTTTCTTT.

V gene TRBV6-5 combines with J gene TRBJ2-1; the D is unclear. Germline assignment: CDR1 MNHEY and CDR2 SVGAGI. V lost 6 bases to trimming and J lost 0 bases, with 15 bases between them. CDR3 length equals 16 residues. For the CDR3, the DNA is TGTGCCAGCAGGTACGCTGCCGTCAGCTCCTACAATGAGCAGTTCTTC. This gives the protein CASRYAAVSSYNEQFF.

The gene calls are TRBV2 and TRBJ2-2, with D possibly TRBD2 on 5 matching bases. Deletions cut 2 bases from V and 6 bases from J, with 10 bases between. This CDR3 comprises 14 residues. Germline-derived CDR1 and CDR2 are SNHLY and FYNNEI. CDR3 in DNA: TGTGCCAGCAGTGAATTAGAGGGTGCCGGGGAGCTGTTTTTT. It yields the protein CASSELEGAGELFF.

J is TRBJ2-1 and V is TRBV2, with 8 positions matching TRBD2. Germline V gene data show CDR1 as SNHLY and CDR2 as FYNNEI. The CDR3 has 15 residues. V was pared by 5 bases and J by 9 bases, with 12 bases of the junction left unmatched. In DNA, the CDR3 is TGTGCCAGCAGTTTCCAGGGTAGGGCGGGGGGTGAGCAGTTCTTC. Translating gives CASSFQGRAGGEQFF.

V gene TRBV6-5 combines with J gene TRBJ1-2, with 9 nucleotides matching TRBD1. V lost 0 bases, J lost 4 bases, and 3 bases stayed unmatched. The CDR3 length is 15 residues. Germline V gene sequence: CDR1 MNHEY, CDR2 SVGAGI. Written as DNA, the CDR3 is TGTGCCAGCAGTTACTCGAACAGGGGGCCCTATGGCTACACCTTC. Its protein is CASSYSNRGPYGYTF.

The J gene is TRBJ2-1, the V gene TRBV9, with a weak D call TRBD2 (6 bases). The CDR3 totals 14 residues. V lost 3 bases and J 8 bases, leaving 15 bases between the germline ends. The germline V gene has CDR1 SGDLS and CDR2 YYNGEE. The CDR3, as DNA: TGTGCCAGCAGCGGTTCGGGAGCGGTCTATGAGCAGTTCTTC. Its translation is CASSGSGAVYEQFF. The full variable domain, rest sourced from reference TRBV9 and TRBJ2-1, is DSGVTQTPKHLITATGQRVTLRCSPRSGDLSVYWYQQSLDQGLQFLIQYYNGEERAKGNILERFSAQQFPDLHSELNLSSLELGDSALYFCASSGSGAVYEQFFGPGTRLTVL.

J is TRBJ2-5 and V is TRBV7-2; tentatively, D is TRBD2 (5 bases). The CDR3 length is 14 residues. The germline V gene has CDR1 SGHTA and CDR2 FQGNSA. V was clipped by 5 bases and J by 7 bases, with 17 bases between them. CDR3 nucleotide sequence: TGTGCCAGCAGCCAACAACGGGGTGTGGGGACCCAGTACTTC. This sequence encodes CASSQQRGVGTQYF. The full variable domain, completed using reference TRBV7-2 and TRBJ2-5, is GAGVSQSPSNKVTEKGKDVELRCDPISGHTALYWYRQSLGQGLEFLIYFQGNSAPDKSGLPSDRFSAERTGGSVSTLTIQRTQQEDSAVYLCASSQQRGVGTQYFGPGTRLLVL.

This clone appeared a few times. The rearrangement joins TRBV5-6 to TRBJ2-7; D is ambiguous. Germline CDR1 is SGHDT and CDR2 is YYEEEE. CDR3 length: 11 amino acids. Trimming shortened V by 3 bases and J by 5 bases, and 6 bases separated the two germline ends. The CDR3 coding sequence is TGTGCCAGCAGCTACATTGACGAGCAGTACTTC. Residues: CASSYIDEQYF.

This chain links TRBV18 with TRBJ1-4, with TRBD1 as a possible D gene (5 bases). This CDR3 is built from 15 residues. The germline CDR1 and CDR2 sequences are KGHSH and LQKENI. Trimming took off 6 bases at V and 7 bases at J, with 18 bases between the two ends. The CDR3 nucleotides are TGTGCCAGCTCCCCCCTGAGCCGGGGGAGTGAAAAACTGTTTTTT. It encodes CASSPLSRGSEKLFF.

The rearrangement joins TRBV5-1 to TRBJ2-1, with D possibly TRBD2 on 6 matching bases. Per the germline V gene, CDR1 is SGHRS and CDR2 is YFSETQ. V shed 0 bases and J shed 5 bases, with 15 bases lying between them. The CDR3 consists of 16 residues. The CDR3 loop reads CASSLEFGSPDNEQFF. Here the CDR3 DNA reads TGCGCCAGCAGCTTGGAATTCGGGAGTCCGGACAATGAGCAGTTCTTC.

With respect to this clone: Different DNA sequences within this sample yield the same CDR3. The chain recombines TRBV28 with TRBJ2-2; 7 bases align to TRBD1. Germline V gene sequence: CDR1 MDHEN, CDR2 SYDVKM. Losses at the gene ends were 6 bases for V and 1 base for J; bases not matched to a gene: 2. The CDR3 spans 14 residues. For the CDR3, the DNA is TGTGCCAGCAGGGGACAGTTGAACACCGGGGAGCTGTTTTTT. It specifies CASRGQLNTGELFF.

V gene TRBV4-3 combines with J gene TRBJ2-7; D not certain. This CDR3 spans 14 amino acids. Germline V gives CDR1 LGHNA, CDR2 YSLEER. The V end lost 3 bases, the J end lost 3 bases, and 12 bases lay between the germline ends. CDR3 region: CASSHFRSSYEQYF. CDR3 nucleotide sequence: TGCGCCAGCAGCCATTTTCGGTCTAGCTACGAGCAGTACTTC.